These 28 T cell receptor beta chains originate from one sample sequenced in a study of cytomegalovirus exposure and HLA in healthy donors (dated by TCRdb to the late 2010s). The library was prepared using the immunoSEQ multiplex PCR assay. A mixture of 60 forward primers for TCR Vbeta segments and 13 reverse primers for TCR Jbeta segments was used in the multiplex PCR. TCRdb's version of the immuneACCESS table is confined to in-frame rearrangements and falls short of the full clone set. An unresolved V gene accounts for under half of the shortfall where checked; the remainder is of unknown origin. Recorded for this sample are approximately 120,000 clones; 78% of them occurred a single time. The top ten hold 3.6% of the sample. Sequencing was done on a sample of PBMCs. The receptor source for this set is a man aged 40-49 years in good health and CMV-seronegative.

The chain is built from TRBV6-6 and TRBJ1-1, with TRBD1 as a possible D gene (5 bases). V lost 6 bases, J lost 3 bases, and 14 bases lay in between. Germline lookup yields CDR1 MNHNY and CDR2 SVGAGI (reference sequence). The CDR3 covers 14 residues. The CDR3 nucleotides read TGTGCCAGCAGGGACACGGGTCGGGACACTGAAGCTTTCTTT. It codes for CASRDTGRDTEAFF.

Only a few counts were recorded for this clone. CDR3 coding DNA: TGTGCCAGCCAGCTCGGGCAGGGGGACCAGCCCCAGCATTTT. Translation: CASQLGQGDQPQHF. The chain links TRBV7-9 to TRBJ1-5; 7 bases map to TRBD1. Germline CDR1 and CDR2: SEHNR and FQNEAQ (reference sequence). With V trimmed by 8 bases and J by 7 bases, 11 bases remained unmatched. The CDR3 length is 14 residues.

The DNA of the CDR3 is TGTGCCAGTAGTATGGGGGTCATGGGACAGGAGGAAAATCAGCCCCAGCATTTT. Translation gives CASSMGVMGQEENQPQHF. This chain connects TRBV19 to TRBJ1-5, with 8 bases matching TRBD1. Trimming took 3 bases from V and 4 from J; bases not matched to a gene: 14. Germline V CDR1 and CDR2: LNHDA, SQIVND (reference sequence). The CDR3 extends over 18 amino acids.

The chain combines TRBV4-1 with TRBJ1-6; D not resolved. The V end lost 1 base, the J end lost 7 bases, and 14 bases lay between the germline ends. This CDR3 contains 16 residues. Germline V gene sequence: CDR1 MGHRA, CDR2 YSYEKL. The CDR3 coding sequence is TGCGCCAGCAGCCAAGTTTTCGCCATCTACAATTCACCCCTCCACTTT. As protein: CASSQVFAIYNSPLHF.

The chain links TRBV18 to TRBJ2-1; TRBD1 matches at 7 bases. CDR1 KGHSH and CDR2 LQKENI come from the germline V gene. There are 16 residues in the CDR3. Losses at the gene ends were 0 bases for V and 6 bases for J; bases not matched to a gene: 8. The CDR3 DNA is TGTGCCAGCTCACCACCATTTGGACAGGCCGGCAATGAGCAGTTCTTC. Protein: CASSPPFGQAGNEQFF.

V gene TRBV27 combines with J gene TRBJ1-3, with 10 positions matching TRBD1. CDR3 length: 15 residues. Per the germline V gene, CDR1 is MNHEY and CDR2 is SMNVEV (reference sequence). V dropped 2 bases and J dropped 3; count of bases not matched to a gene: 1. DNA of the CDR3: TGTGCCAGCAGTTTACGGACAGGGGGTGGAAACACCATATATTTT. Amino acid sequence: CASSLRTGGGNTIYF.

The chain carries TRBV27 and TRBJ2-3, with 15 bases that match TRBD2. Trimming cost V 8 bases and J 6 bases; bases outside gene matches: 6. The CDR3 runs 15 residues. Germline loops: CDR1 MNHEY, CDR2 SMNVEV (reference sequence). As DNA, the CDR3 is TGTGCCAGCGGACTAGCGGGGGGGCGGTGGGATACGCAGTATTTT. This sequence encodes CASGLAGGRWDTQYF.

This clone has more than one count but fewer than ten. The genes are TRBV5-1 and TRBJ1-3; D gene unclear. Trimming pared 0 bases from V and 0 bases from J, leaving 7 bases between. Germline V lookup: CDR1 SGHRS, CDR2 YFSETQ. This CDR3 is 15 amino acids long. CDR3 DNA sequence: TGCGCCAGCAGCTTGGACGGTAGCTCTGGAAACACCATATATTTT. Translated: CASSLDGSSGNTIYF. Using reference TRBV5-1 and TRBJ1-3 for the parts outside the CDR3, the full variable domain is KAGVTQTPRYLIKTRGQQVTLSCSPISGHRSVSWYQQTPGQGLQFLFEYFSETQRNKGNFPGRFSGRQFSNSRSEMNVSTLELGDSALYLCASSLDGSSGNTIYFGEGSWLTVV.

This clone was observed once. The chain uses TRBV18 and TRBJ1-1; 7 bases fit TRBD1. Trimming cost V 6 bases and J 2 bases; bases outside gene matches: 6. This CDR3 region has 14 residues. CDR1 and CDR2 from the germline V gene are KGHSH and LQKENI. The CDR3 nucleotides are TGTGCCAGCTCGAAACAGGGGATAAACACTGAAGCTTTCTTT. Amino acids: CASSKQGINTEAFF. Variable domain in full (rest from reference TRBV18 and TRBJ1-1): NAGVMQNPRHLVRRRGQEARLRCSPMKGHSHVYWYRQLPEEGLKFMVYLQKENIIDESGMPKERFSAEFPKEGPSILRIQQVVRGDSAAYFCASSKQGINTEAFFGQGTRLTVV.

V and J are TRBV9 and TRBJ2-5, with 9 bases identical to TRBD1. Per germline, CDR1 SGDLS and CDR2 YYNGEE. V lost 0 bases and J lost 4; bases outside the gene matches: 4. The CDR3 contains 15 residues. CDR3 region: CASSVGQGGRETQYF. The CDR3 nucleotides are TGTGCCAGCAGCGTAGGACAGGGGGGGAGAGAGACCCAGTACTTC.

This clone was counted a single time. The chain is built from TRBV7-8 and TRBJ2-3, with 10 bases that match TRBD1. CDR1 is SGHVS and CDR2 is FQNEAQ in the germline V gene. Unmatched junction bases numbered 8, after V lost 1 base and J lost 4 bases. This CDR3 spans 17 amino acids. CDR3 protein: CASSLGSGTGDADTQYF. The CDR3 DNA follows: TGTGCCAGCAGCTTAGGTTCAGGGACAGGGGACGCAGATACGCAGTATTTT.

The chain has TRBV4-3 and TRBJ2-7; 7 positions agree with TRBD2. V shed 0 bases and J 5 bases; nucleotides not matched to a gene: 7. This CDR3 contains 15 residues. From germline, CDR1 is LGHNA and CDR2 YSLEER. CDR3 nucleotide sequence: TGCGCCAGCAGCCAAGATGGGGGGGGGTTAAACGAGCAGTACTTC. Translation: CASSQDGGGLNEQYF.

This chain links TRBV6-1 with TRBJ2-1, with no clear D. V lost 4 bases, J lost 6 bases, and 10 bases lay in between. Germline values: CDR1 MNHNS, CDR2 SASEGT. The CDR3 is 13 amino acids. The CDR3 here is CASSVSQANEQFF. The CDR3 DNA reads TGTGCCAGCAGTGTATCCCAGGCCAATGAGCAGTTCTTC.

J is TRBJ1-1 and V is TRBV18; D perhaps matches TRBD1 (5 bases). Germline V gene sequence: CDR1 KGHSH, CDR2 LQKENI. The V and J ends lost 6 bases and 0 bases respectively, with 14 bases between them. The CDR3 length is 15 residues. The CDR3 spells CASSGMGGVNTEAFF. The CDR3 DNA sequence: TGTGCCAGCTCCGGGATGGGGGGGGTGAACACTGAAGCTTTCTTT.

Only a few counts were recorded for this clone. V and J are TRBV6-1 and TRBJ2-3; D is unresolved. Trimming removed 1 base at V and 2 bases at J, with 10 bases between. The CDR3 has 15 amino acids. Germline CDR1 is MNHNS and CDR2 is SASEGT. DNA of the CDR3: TGTGCCAGCAGTGAAGTGGCTTTCCTCACAGATACGCAGTATTTT. Translating it yields CASSEVAFLTDTQYF.

The rearrangement links TRBV7-8 to TRBJ2-3, with 7 nucleotides matching TRBD2. The junction had 6 bases not matched to a gene; V was cut back by 8 bases and J by 4 bases. This CDR3 has 13 amino acids. Germline CDR1 SGHVS, CDR2 FQNEAQ. This CDR3 reads CASSSAGADTQYF. In DNA form, the CDR3 reads TGTGCCAGCTCATCCGCGGGGGCAGATACGCAGTATTTT.

The rearrangement links TRBV6-1 to TRBJ1-2; 7 bases align to TRBD1. V gave up 4 bases and J gave up 6 bases; unmatched junction bases: 8. This CDR3 is built from 14 residues. CDR1 and CDR2 from the germline V gene are MNHNS and SASEGT. The DNA of the CDR3 is TGTGCCAGCAGTGGGGCAGGGGGAGCTAATGGCTACACCTTC. Translation gives CASSGAGGANGYTF.

The genes are TRBV6-6 and TRBJ1-1, with D hard to call. CDR1 and CDR2 from the germline V gene are MNHNY and SVGAGI (reference sequence). The V end lost 6 bases, the J end lost 1 base, and 12 bases lay between the germline ends. CDR3 length: 14 amino acids. CDR3 protein: CASSPGKGNTEAFF. As DNA, the CDR3 is TGTGCCAGCAGCCCGGGGAAGGGGAACACTGAAGCTTTCTTT.

The chain joins TRBV7-3 to TRBJ2-7, with a tentative D call TRBD1 (5 bases). The CDR3 runs to 14 residues. V lost 5 bases to trimming and J lost 6 bases, with 17 bases between them. Looked up from germline, CDR1 is SGHTA and CDR2 is FQGTGA. CDR3 sequence: CASSPSPVGREQYF. The CDR3, as DNA: TGTGCCAGCAGCCCCTCTCCGGTGGGGCGCGAGCAGTACTTC. Full variable domain (missing parts from reference TRBV7-3 and TRBJ2-7): GAGVSQTPSNKVTEKGKYVELRCDPISGHTALYWYRQSLGQGPEFLIYFQGTGAADDSGLPNDRFFAVRPEGSVSTLKIQRTERGDSAVYLCASSPSPVGREQYFGPGTRLTVT.

The CDR3 nucleotides read TGCGCCAGCAGCCCGAGGGCAAGCGGGGGAACCGGGGATACGCAGTATTTT. Translating it yields CASSPRASGGTGDTQYF. V usage is TRBV4-1 and J usage is TRBJ2-3; 8 bases map to TRBD2. This CDR3 region has 17 residues. Germline CDR1 is MGHRA and CDR2 is YSYEKL. J lost 6 bases, V lost 4 bases, and 15 bases had no gene match.

The rearrangement links TRBV27 to TRBJ1-1; 8 bases agree with TRBD1. J lost 5 bases, V lost 3 bases, and 5 bases had no gene match. The CDR3 loop spans 14 amino acids. Germline V lookup: CDR1 MNHEY, CDR2 SMNVEV (reference sequence). CDR3 loop: CASSFSGTGTEAFF. The CDR3 DNA reads TGTGCCAGCAGTTTTTCGGGGACAGGTACTGAAGCTTTCTTT.

The genes are TRBV11-2 and TRBJ1-3, with D uncertain. Trimming stripped 5 bases from V and 4 bases from J, with 12 bases between. The CDR3 is made up of 14 amino acids. CDR1 is SGHAT, CDR2 FQNNGV, per germline. The CDR3 DNA is TGTGCCAGCAGCCCCAGCCCAGGAGGAAACACCATATATTTT. It specifies CASSPSPGGNTIYF.

This clone was detected once. The rearrangement links TRBV11-2 to TRBJ1-1, with D maybe TRBD1 (5 bases). Per germline, CDR1 SGHAT and CDR2 FQNNGV. The CDR3 contains 13 residues. V lost 5 bases and J lost 6, with 13 bases in between. The CDR3 here is CASSDYRSPEAFF. The CDR3 nucleotides read TGTGCCAGCAGCGATTACAGGAGCCCTGAAGCTTTCTTT. Variable domain in full (rest from reference TRBV11-2 and TRBJ1-1): EAGVAQSPRYKIIEKRQSVAFWCNPISGHATLYWYQQILGQGPKLLIQFQNNGVVDDSQLPKDRFSAERLKGVDSTLKIQPAKLEDSAVYLCASSDYRSPEAFFGQGTRLTVV.

The V and J genes are TRBV20-1 and TRBJ1-2; D call uncertain. V lost 3 bases and J lost 10, with 12 bases in between. CDR3 size: 11 residues. CDR1 is DFQATT and CDR2 is SNEGSKA in the germline V gene (reference sequence). The CDR3 protein is CSARLREDYTF. CDR3 sequence (DNA): TGCAGTGCTAGGTTAAGGGAGGACTACACCTTC.

V is TRBV11-1 and J is TRBJ1-4; 7 bases map to TRBD1. Unmatched junction bases numbered 14, after V lost 5 bases and J lost 5 bases. The CDR3 consists of 17 residues. CDR1 is SGHAT and CDR2 is FQDESV in the germline V gene (reference sequence). This chain's CDR3 is CASSRRTPGQLNEKLFF. The CDR3 bases are TGTGCCAGCAGCCGACGAACCCCGGGACAGTTAAATGAAAAACTGTTTTTT.

The chain carries TRBV19 and TRBJ1-1; possibly TRBD1 for D (6 bases). The CDR3 is 14 residues long. Germline V lookup: CDR1 LNHDA, CDR2 SQIVND (reference sequence). Trimming cost V 6 bases and J 2 bases, with 13 bases left between them. CDR3 protein: CASRGPGQNTEAFF. CDR3 nucleotides: TGTGCCAGTAGGGGACCGGGACAAAACACTGAAGCTTTCTTT. The variable domain in full, completed from reference TRBV19 and TRBJ1-1, reads DGGITQSPKYLFRKEGQNVTLSCEQNLNHDAMYWYRQDPGQGLRLIYYSQIVNDFQKGDIAEGYSVSREKKESFPLTVTSAQKNPTAFYLCASRGPGQNTEAFFGQGTRLTVV.

The CDR3: CASSSPNFGYGYTF. The CDR3, as DNA: TGTGCCAGCAGTTCCCCAAACTTCGGCTATGGCTACACCTTC. The chain has TRBV7-9 and TRBJ1-2; D is unclear. The V gene lost 6 bases and the J gene lost 4 bases, with 15 bases spanning the gap. CDR1 and CDR2 from the germline V gene are SEHNR and FQNEAQ (reference sequence). This CDR3 region has 14 residues.

As DNA, the CDR3 is TGTGCCAGCAGCTTAATGAGGGACAATGAGCAGTTCTTC. Translation gives CASSLMRDNEQFF. This chain links TRBV7-2 with TRBJ2-1; perhaps TRBD2 as D (5 bases). The CDR3 loop spans 13 amino acids. The V gene's germline CDR1 is SGHTA and CDR2 FQGNSA. V shed 2 bases and J shed 5 bases, with 7 bases lying between them.